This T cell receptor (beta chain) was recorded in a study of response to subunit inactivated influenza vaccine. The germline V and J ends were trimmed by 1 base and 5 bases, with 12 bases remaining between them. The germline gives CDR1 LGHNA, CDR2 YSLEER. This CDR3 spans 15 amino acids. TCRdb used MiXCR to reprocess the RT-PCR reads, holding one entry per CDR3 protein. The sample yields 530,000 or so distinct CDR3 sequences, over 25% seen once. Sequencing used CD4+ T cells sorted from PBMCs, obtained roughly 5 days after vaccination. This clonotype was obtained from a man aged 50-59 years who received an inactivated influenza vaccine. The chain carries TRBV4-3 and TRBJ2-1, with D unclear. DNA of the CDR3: TGCGCCAGCAGCCAAGTGGGCGTCAGAGACAATGAGCAGTTCTTC. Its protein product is CASSQVGVRDNEQFF.